A single sample is the source of the 18 T cell receptor beta chains below, sequenced in a study of blood T cell repertoires in COVID-19 (dated by TCRdb to 2018 to 2020). Libraries were built with the immunoSEQ multiplex PCR assay. In TCRdb, the immuneACCESS table is reduced to in-frame sequences with V and J assigned. These tables do not hold every clone; where another copy was compared, an unresolved V gene accounts for under half, and the others remain unexplained. This sample holds around 130,000 clones; more than 70% were observed only once. The ten largest account for approximately 3.6% of the sample. Sample: peripheral blood. The receptors here all came from a woman aged 60-70 years with acute or convalescent COVID-19.

In DNA form, the CDR3 reads TGTGCCAGAATCATTACCGGGACTTCCTACAATGAGCAGTTCTTC. It yields the protein CARIITGTSYNEQFF. V gene TRBV5-3 combines with J gene TRBJ2-1; a weak D match, TRBD2 (6 bases). TRBV5-3 is annotated as an ORF whose role is uncertain. CDR3 length equals 15 residues. Between the trimmed V and J ends, which lost 6 bases and 1 base, there was a span of 14 bases.

The chain uses TRBV10-3 and TRBJ2-3, with a weak D call TRBD2 (7 bases). V dropped 0 bases and J dropped 5 bases, with 9 bases sitting between them. CDR3 length equals 14 residues. Germline V gene data show CDR1 as ENHRY and CDR2 as SYGVKD. Written as DNA, the CDR3 is TGTGCCATCAGTGAGTCGGGGGGGCAAGATACGCAGTATTTT. The encoded protein is CAISESGGQDTQYF.

V usage is TRBV7-9 and J usage is TRBJ1-3; 10 bases match TRBD1. Germline V gene data show CDR1 as SEHNR and CDR2 as FQNEAQ (reference sequence). The CDR3 spans 17 residues. J lost 1 base, V lost 6 bases, and 9 bases had no gene match. This CDR3 is CASREDRGPESGNTIYF. The CDR3 nucleotides read TGTGCCAGCAGGGAAGACAGGGGGCCGGAGTCTGGAAACACCATATATTTT.

This clone was counted a single time. The chain links TRBV24-1 to TRBJ1-2, with a possible D match to TRBD1 (6 bases). The CDR3 sequence is 16 residues long. The V and J ends lost 7 bases and 8 bases respectively, with 25 bases between them. Germline V gives CDR1 KGHDR, CDR2 SFDVKD. The CDR3 coding sequence is TGTGCCACCAGGCCCAAACAGGGCTTGGGGGATCAGGGCTACACCTTC. Its protein product is CATRPKQGLGDQGYTF.

The chain joins TRBV20-1 to TRBJ1-2; D may be TRBD1 (5 bases). Between the trimmed V and J ends, which lost 3 bases and 0 bases, there was a span of 17 bases. The CDR3 is made up of 16 amino acids. CDR1 DFQATT and CDR2 SNEGSKA come from the germline V gene (reference sequence). Here the CDR3 DNA reads TGCAGTGCTAGTCTCCCCGCGGGACGGACTAACTATGGCTACACCTTC. Residues: CSASLPAGRTNYGYTF.

The chain employs TRBV21-1 and TRBJ2-5; the D segment call TRBD1 is taken from the table without a DNA check. TRBV21-1 is tagged as a pseudogene. The CDR3 covers 14 residues. CDR3 in DNA: TGTGCCAGCAGCAAATTGCAGGGCTTGAAGACCCAGTACTTC. Translating it yields CASSKLQGLKTQYF.

The chain links TRBV5-1 to TRBJ2-7, with 11 bases aligning to TRBD2. Trimming removed 2 bases from V and 4 bases from J; junction bases left unmatched: 8. Germline V CDR1 and CDR2: SGHRS, YFSETQ. This CDR3 is 16 amino acids long. This CDR3 is CASSFGTSGNPYEQYF. As DNA, the CDR3 is TGCGCCAGCAGCTTCGGGACTAGCGGTAACCCATACGAGCAGTACTTC.

In regard to this clone: This sample includes further DNA sequences coding for the same CDR3. The chain couples TRBV18 to TRBJ1-2; 8 bases align to TRBD1. The CDR3 loop spans 14 amino acids. Per germline, CDR1 KGHSH and CDR2 LQKENI. The junction had 1 base not matched to a gene; V was cut back by 3 bases and J by 1 base. The CDR3: CASSPGQDNYGYTF. The DNA for the CDR3 is TGTGCCAGCTCACCGGGACAGGATAACTATGGCTACACCTTC.

This clone occurred once. This chain uses TRBV15 with TRBJ2-1; D gene uncertain. The CDR3 is 13 residues long. Trimming removed 0 bases at V and 3 bases at J, with 3 bases between. The germline CDR1 and CDR2 sequences are LNHNV and YYDKDF (reference sequence). CDR3 in amino acids: CATSRDHYNEQFF. For the CDR3, the DNA is TGTGCCACCAGCAGAGATCACTACAATGAGCAGTTCTTC.

A remark on this clone: At one end the junction does not follow the germline gene, possibly because of a read error. This sequence joins TRBV2 and TRBJ2-3; 8 bases are shared with TRBD2. Germline V lookup: CDR1 SNHLY, CDR2 FYNNEI. CDR3 length equals 15 residues. The CDR3: CASNGLAASTDMQYF. For the CDR3, the DNA is TGTGCCAGCAATGGACTAGCAGCTAGCACAGATATGCAGTATTTT.

This rearrangement joins TRBV6-1 to TRBJ2-7; tentative D call: TRBD1 (5 bases). The CDR3 sequence is 15 residues long. V was shortened by 2 bases and J by 3 bases, with 14 bases between the two germline ends. Germline-derived CDR1 and CDR2 are MNHNS and SASEGT. CDR3 in amino acids: CASSEQGAGYYEQYF. The CDR3 nucleotides read TGTGCCAGCAGTGAACAAGGGGCAGGGTACTACGAGCAGTACTTC.

As to this clone: At one boundary the junction diverges from the germline segment, which might be a read error. The gene calls are TRBV6-1 and TRBJ1-3; no clear D. This CDR3 is built from 15 residues. The germline V gene encodes CDR1 MNHNS and CDR2 SASEGT. CDR3 amino acids: CASREGPQAGNTIYF. The CDR3 DNA is TGTGCCAGCAGAGAAGGGCCCCAAGCGGGAAACACCATATATTTT.

The chain couples TRBV19 to TRBJ1-6; perhaps TRBD1 as D (5 bases). This CDR3 region has 13 residues. Trimming stripped 5 bases from V and 5 bases from J, with 7 bases between. Germline CDR1 LNHDA, CDR2 SQIVND (reference sequence). This chain's CDR3 is CASSDSNNSPLHF. DNA of the CDR3: TGTGCCAGTAGTGACAGCAATAATTCACCCCTCCACTTT.

This CDR3 is CASLAPRGSMTEAFF. The DNA for the CDR3 is TGTGCCAGTTTGGCCCCTCGGGGTTCGATGACTGAAGCTTTCTTT. The chain is built from TRBV28 and TRBJ1-1; D not certain. The V end was cut by 9 bases, the J end by 5 bases, with 22 bases between. Per the germline V gene, CDR1 is MDHEN and CDR2 is SYDVKM. The CDR3 spans 15 residues.

On this clone: The same CDR3 is also encoded by other DNA sequences in this sample. This chain connects TRBV27 to TRBJ1-4; possible D gene TRBD1, 5 bases. Germline V gene lookup returns CDR1 MNHEY and CDR2 SMNVEV (reference sequence). The V gene lost 5 bases and the J gene lost 6 bases, with 10 bases spanning the gap. The CDR3 is 13 residues long. CDR3 loop: CASSRGGYEKLFF. Written as DNA, the CDR3 is TGTGCCAGCAGTAGGGGAGGATATGAAAAACTGTTTTTT.

J is TRBJ1-1 and V is TRBV6-5; 7 bases agree with TRBD1. Trimming cost V 5 bases and J 7 bases; bases outside gene matches: 10. The CDR3 has 14 amino acids. CDR1 MNHEY and CDR2 SVGAGI come from the germline V gene. CDR3 region: CASSTKTGRNEAFF. CDR3 DNA sequence: TGTGCCAGCAGTACGAAGACAGGGAGGAATGAAGCTTTCTTT.

This chain joins TRBV6-5 and TRBJ2-1; D is undetermined. Germline V gene lookup returns CDR1 MNHEY and CDR2 SVGAGI. The length of the CDR3 is 14 residues. Trimming took 7 bases from V and 9 from J, leaving 19 bases between them. In DNA form, the CDR3 reads TGTGCCAGCACTAACCCCTCCCCGGTTAGTGAGCAGTTCTTC. It specifies CASTNPSPVSEQFF.

The chain uses TRBV18 and TRBJ2-5, with D possibly matching TRBD2 (6 bases). Germline V lookup: CDR1 KGHSH, CDR2 LQKENI. V lost 3 bases to trimming and J lost 1 base, with 9 bases between them. CDR3 length: 14 amino acids. The CDR3 sequence is CASSPAGIQETQYF. As DNA, the CDR3 is TGTGCCAGCTCACCGGCGGGAATCCAAGAGACCCAGTACTTC.